A selection of T cell receptor beta chains follows, all from one sample in a study of OX40 agonist ivuxolimab in advanced cancers. Sequencing used immunoSEQ multiplex PCR; TCRdb keeps in-frame clones, though not all of them. Of 60,000 to 65,000 clones listed, about 85% are singletons. The sample here was CD4+ or CD8+ T cells sorted from blood, taken in a trial of the OX40 agonist ivuxolimab. These receptors came from an adult with an advanced solid tumor such as melanoma, head and neck, liver or kidney cancer. CDR3s include the opening cysteine and the closing phenylalanine or tryptophan. The D gene is left open where the match is weak. The size field is filled for only some rows; it gives once, few, many or a size class.

j_call d_call clone_size v_call cdr3_aa cdr3_nt
TRBJ2-2 - - TRBV7-9 CASSLGRGARNTGELFF TGTGCCAGCAGCTTGGGTAGAGGGGCCCGGAACACCGGGGAGCTGTTTTTT
TRBJ1-1 - once TRBV13 CASSPRGTEAFF TGTGCCAGCAGCCCACGGGGTACCGAAGCTTTCTTT
TRBJ2-1 TRBD1 - TRBV10-3 CAISESGTGGNEQFF TGTGCCATCAGTGAGTCGGGGACAGGGGGTAATGAGCAGTTCTTC
TRBJ1-1 - - TRBV28 CASSFPTDTEAFF TGTGCCAGCAGTTTCCCGACAGACACTGAAGCTTTCTTT
TRBJ2-1 TRBD2 - TRBV27 CASARDGRDRQFF TGTGCCAGCGCCAGGGACGGGAGGGACCGGCAGTTCTTC
TRBJ1-2 TRBD1 - TRBV28 CASSLGGSGGQSYGYTF TGTGCCAGCAGTTTAGGCGGGTCTGGGGGACAGAGCTATGGCTACACCTTC
TRBJ2-3 TRBD1 - TRBV30 CASSTGGTDTQYF TGTGCCAGCTCGACAGGGGGCACAGATACGCAGTATTTT
TRBJ2-1 TRBD2 - TRBV28 CASIPPEGGEQFF TGTGCCAGCATCCCCCCTGAGGGAGGGGAGCAGTTCTTC
TRBJ1-6 TRBD1 - TRBV18 CASSRDSGQALHF TGTGCCAGCTCGCGGGACAGCGGGCAGGCCCTCCACTTT
TRBJ2-3 - - TRBV13 CASSPPAGSPSTDTQYF TGTGCCAGCAGCCCACCAGCCGGGAGTCCTAGCACAGATACGCAGTATTTT
TRBJ2-1 - - TRBV30 CAWSVRGAAGGARQFF TGTGCCTGGAGTGTACGAGGGGCCGCTGGGGGGGCTCGACAGTTCTTC
TRBJ2-2 TRBD2 once TRBV4-1 CASSRPREAGDTGELFF TGCGCCAGCAGCCGCCCCCGGGAAGCGGGAGACACCGGGGAGCTGTTTTTT
TRBJ2-2 - once TRBV19 CASSPRPGSEEGGELFF TGTGCCAGTAGTCCCCGACCTGGGAGTGAGGAGGGCGGGGAGCTGTTTTTT
TRBJ1-3 - - TRBV30 CAWSVPPGNTIYF TGTGCCTGGAGTGTACCCCCTGGAAACACCATATATTTT
TRBJ1-5 - - TRBV4-1 CASSPQGTVNQPQHF TGCGCCAGCAGCCCTCAGGGTACGGTCAATCAGCCCCAGCATTTT
TRBJ1-4 - - TRBV10-3 CAISEPENEKLFF TGTGCCATCAGTGAGCCTGAGAATGAAAAACTGTTTTTT
TRBJ1-1 - few TRBV9 CASSVGPLTEAFF TGTGCCAGCAGCGTAGGGCCTCTTACTGAAGCTTTCTTT
TRBJ2-1 TRBD2 - TRBV7-2 CASSFSGSSYNEQFF TGTGCCAGCAGCTTCAGCGGGAGCTCCTACAATGAGCAGTTCTTC
TRBJ1-3 TRBD1 - TRBV6-4 CASSPGQGIANTIYF TGTGCCAGCAGCCCGGGACAGGGGATTGCAAACACCATATATTTT
TRBJ1-3 TRBD1 - TRBV27 CASSRDRVGNTIYF TGTGCCAGCAGTCGGGACAGGGTTGGAAACACCATATATTTT
TRBJ1-3 - - TRBV5-6 CASSPTGFSSGNTIYF TGTGCCAGCAGCCCGACAGGCTTCAGCTCTGGAAACACCATATATTTT
TRBJ2-7 - once TRBV28 CASFRPGSGPYEQYF TGTGCCAGCTTCCGGCCGGGGAGTGGCCCCTACGAGCAGTACTTC
TRBJ1-1 TRBD1 few TRBV30 CAWSVQGTEAFF TGTGCCTGGAGTGTACAGGGGACTGAAGCTTTCTTT
TRBJ1-2 TRBD1 - TRBV28 CASSRRQGALYGYTF TGTGCCAGCAGTCGCCGACAGGGGGCTCTGTATGGCTACACCTTC
TRBJ1-2 TRBD1 - TRBV2 CASRRDRERGYTF TGTGCCAGCAGGAGGGACAGGGAGAGGGGCTACACCTTC
TRBJ2-7 TRBD2 - TRBV19 CASSTPSGDTYEQYF TGTGCCAGTAGTACCCCCAGCGGGGATACCTACGAGCAGTACTTC
TRBJ2-3 - - TRBV9 CASSPRTVWDTQYF TGTGCCAGCAGCCCAAGGACAGTCTGGGATACGCAGTATTTT